Listed here are 27 T cell receptor beta chains from one sample, sequenced in a study of blood T cell repertoires in COVID-19. The assay was immunoSEQ multiplex PCR, and TCRdb's table has in-frame clones only and misses some. The table lists around 130,000 clones, about 92% of them singletons, with about 3.5% in the top ten. Input material: peripheral blood. The receptors were sampled from a man aged 45-65 years with active COVID-19.

This clone was detected only a few times. This chain joins TRBV15 and TRBJ1-5; D remains unclear. The CDR3 totals 15 residues. Germline-derived CDR1 and CDR2 are LNHNV and YYDKDF (reference sequence). The germline V and J ends were trimmed by 0 bases and 7 bases, with 13 bases remaining between them. The CDR3 bases are TGTGCCACCAGCAGAGATATAACAGCTGGGCAGCCCCAGCATTTT. Residues: CATSRDITAGQPQHF.

The CDR3 bases are TGCGCCAGCAGCCCGCGGGGGAGGGGGACATTGGAGGAGCAGTTCTTC. Translation gives CASSPRGRGTLEEQFF. The V gene is TRBV5-1, the J gene TRBJ2-1, with D possibly matching TRBD2 (7 bases). There are 16 residues in the CDR3. V was pared by 4 bases and J by 10 bases, with 24 bases between. Per germline, CDR1 SGHRS and CDR2 YFSETQ.

This rearrangement joins TRBV7-9 to TRBJ1-1; 8 bases agree with TRBD1. This CDR3 is 15 amino acids long. The V gene end was trimmed by 5 bases and the J gene end by 4 bases; junction bases not matched to a gene: 9. Germline loops: CDR1 SEHNR, CDR2 FQNEAQ (reference sequence). The chain's CDR3 is CASSPQTGAGTEAFF. The DNA of the CDR3 is TGTGCCAGCAGCCCCCAGACAGGGGCCGGCACTGAAGCTTTCTTT.

V usage is TRBV18 and J usage is TRBJ2-2; TRBD1 matches 7 bases. Trimming took 3 bases from V and 3 from J; bases not matched to a gene: 4. Germline assignment: CDR1 KGHSH and CDR2 LQKENI. The CDR3 sequence is 15 residues long. In DNA, the CDR3 is TGTGCCAGCTCACCGACAGGGCCCCACACCGGGGAGCTGTTTTTT. Amino acid sequence: CASSPTGPHTGELFF.

The CDR3 bases are TGTGCCAGCAGCCGAAGCGGGGCGGCCTACAATGAGCAGTTCTTC. This gives the protein CASSRSGAAYNEQFF. This rearrangement joins TRBV3-1 (or the pseudogene TRBV3-2) to TRBJ2-1; 7 bases agree with TRBD2. This CDR3 is built from 15 residues. Germline CDR1 is LGHDT and CDR2 is YNNKEL (reference sequence). V was clipped by 4 bases and J by 2 bases; unmatched bases: 5.

The table lists this clone with a count of one. The rearrangement links TRBV3-1 (or the pseudogene TRBV3-2) to TRBJ2-7; 9 nucleotides align to TRBD1. The CDR3 covers 17 residues. CDR1 is LGHDT, CDR2 YNNKEL, per germline (reference sequence). V shed 4 bases, J shed 1 base, and the junction held 11 bases outside the gene matches. The chain's CDR3 is CASSPTPGTGNSYEQYF. The CDR3 coding sequence is TGTGCCAGCAGCCCCACACCTGGGACAGGGAATTCCTACGAGCAGTACTTC.

V usage is TRBV24-1 and J usage is TRBJ2-2, with D perhaps TRBD1 (6 bases). Germline V gene data show CDR1 as KGHDR and CDR2 as SFDVKD. Between the trimmed V and J ends, which lost 7 bases and 7 bases, there was a span of 9 bases. The CDR3 contains 12 residues. The CDR3 loop is CATSRTVGELFF. CDR3 coding DNA: TGTGCCACCAGCAGGACAGTCGGGGAGCTGTTTTTT.

The chain recombines TRBV24-1 with TRBJ2-5; D is undetermined. The V gene's germline CDR1 is KGHDR and CDR2 SFDVKD. Trimming removed 2 bases from V and 2 bases from J, with 8 bases in between. The CDR3 totals 14 residues. CDR3 DNA: TGTGCCACCAGTGATTCTCCTTCTCAAGAGACCCAGTACTTC. It specifies CATSDSPSQETQYF.

This rearrangement joins TRBV5-8 to TRBJ2-5; 7 nucleotides line up with TRBD1. This CDR3 comprises 14 residues. J gave up 1 base and V 4 bases, and 4 bases lay outside the gene matches. Germline values: CDR1 SGHTS, CDR2 YDEGEE. CDR3 coding DNA: TGTGCCAGCAGCCCCTGGACAGGCCAAGAGACCCAGTACTTC. Its translation is CASSPWTGQETQYF.

The chain has TRBV5-4 and TRBJ2-1; a possible D gene is TRBD2 (6 bases). V was shortened by 4 bases and J by 1 base, with 9 bases between the two germline ends. The CDR3 is 14 residues long. CDR1 and CDR2 from the germline V gene are SGHNT and YYREEE (reference sequence). Written as DNA, the CDR3 is TGTGCCAGCAGCCCCGGGGGTTCCTACAATGAGCAGTTCTTC. Translation gives CASSPGGSYNEQFF.

The rearrangement joins TRBV9 to TRBJ2-1, with 13 bases fitting TRBD2. V shed 2 bases and J 8 bases; nucleotides not matched to a gene: 4. CDR3 length equals 15 residues. The V gene's germline CDR1 is SGDLS and CDR2 YYNGEE. CDR3 region: CASSVGLAGLYEQFF. CDR3 bases: TGTGCCAGCAGCGTGGGACTAGCGGGACTGTATGAGCAGTTCTTC.

The chain carries TRBV5-1 and TRBJ1-2; D uncertain. The CDR3 consists of 14 residues. V was shortened by 2 bases and J by 2 bases, with 10 bases between the two germline ends. CDR1 and CDR2 (germline): SGHRS, YFSETQ. The CDR3: CASSFRDVNYGYTF. The CDR3 bases are TGCGCCAGCAGCTTTCGGGATGTAAACTATGGCTACACCTTC.

This rearrangement joins TRBV7-9 to TRBJ2-1, with 8 bases fitting TRBD2. Germline V CDR1 and CDR2: SEHNR, FQNEAQ (reference sequence). Germline trimming cut 5 bases from V and 4 bases from J; bases unmatched to any gene: 7. This CDR3 has 15 amino acids. The chain's CDR3 is CASSPVRGGYNEQFF. CDR3 in DNA: TGTGCCAGCAGCCCCGTACGGGGGGGGTACAATGAGCAGTTCTTC.

This chain joins TRBV11-2 and TRBJ2-1; D call uncertain. V was trimmed by 6 bases and J by 4 bases, leaving 16 bases between them. Germline CDR1 reads SGHAT; CDR2 reads FQNNGV. The CDR3 is 15 residues long. The CDR3 spells CASRDEVREYNEQFF. CDR3 DNA sequence: TGTGCCAGCAGAGACGAGGTCAGAGAGTACAATGAGCAGTTCTTC.

This chain links TRBV18 with TRBJ2-3, with 8 bases aligning to TRBD2. The germline V gene has CDR1 KGHSH and CDR2 LQKENI. This CDR3 comprises 16 residues. Trimming at V came to 2 bases and at J to 0 bases, leaving 4 bases not matched to a gene. The CDR3 nucleotides read TGTGCCAGCTCACCAAACTTAGCGGGAAGCACAGATACGCAGTATTTT. Translation: CASSPNLAGSTDTQYF.

This sequence joins TRBV11-2 and TRBJ2-7; 8 bases agree with TRBD1. Looked up from germline, CDR1 is SGHAT and CDR2 is FQNNGV. The CDR3 is 16 residues long. Trimming cost V 5 bases and J 5 bases; bases outside gene matches: 14. CDR3 protein: CASSPRPGQGYNEQYF. Here the CDR3 DNA reads TGTGCCAGCAGCCCAAGGCCCGGACAGGGCTATAACGAGCAGTACTTC.

This sequence joins TRBV18 and TRBJ2-1, with D possibly being TRBD2 (5 bases). Trimming shortened V by 6 bases and J by 9 bases, and 9 bases separated the two germline ends. Germline V gives CDR1 KGHSH, CDR2 LQKENI. This CDR3 is built from 11 residues. CDR3 sequence: CASSSSGEQFF. CDR3 nucleotides: TGTGCCAGCTCCTCAAGCGGTGAGCAGTTCTTC.

The J gene is TRBJ2-3, the V gene TRBV11-3; 14 nucleotides agree with TRBD2. The CDR3 totals 17 residues. The trim removed 5 bases at V and 5 bases at J, leaving 9 bases unmatched. Germline V gives CDR1 SGHNT, CDR2 YENEEA. As DNA, the CDR3 is TGTGCCAGCAGCGCCGGGACTAGCGGGGGCCCGCAAGATACGCAGTATTTT. Residues: CASSAGTSGGPQDTQYF.

This clone was observed a single time. V gene TRBV5-1 combines with J gene TRBJ1-1; D may be TRBD1 (6 bases). The V gene's germline CDR1 is SGHRS and CDR2 YFSETQ. CDR3 size: 15 residues. V was clipped by 6 bases and J by 3 bases, with 18 bases between them. CDR3 coding DNA: TGCGCCAGCAAGCTATGGGGGCGGTCGGACACTGAAGCTTTCTTT. This translates into CASKLWGRSDTEAFF.

The chain combines TRBV6-5 with TRBJ1-4; D might be TRBD1 (6 bases). With 8 bases removed from V and 4 bases from J, the gap between germline ends came to 14 bases. The CDR3 covers 14 residues. Germline CDR1 is MNHEY and CDR2 is SVGAGI. Here the CDR3 DNA reads TGTGCCAGCCGGCCACAGGGCTTTAATGAAAAACTGTTTTTT. Its protein product is CASRPQGFNEKLFF.

The chain uses TRBV7-2 and TRBJ2-3, with 7 bases fitting TRBD2. CDR1 is SGHTA, CDR2 FQGNSA, per germline. The CDR3 totals 16 residues. Trimming removed 5 bases from V and 0 bases from J; junction bases left unmatched: 8. The CDR3: CASSPLAAISTDTQYF. Here the CDR3 DNA reads TGTGCCAGCAGCCCCCTAGCGGCGATTAGCACAGATACGCAGTATTTT. The complete variable domain, with remaining parts taken from reference TRBV7-2 and TRBJ2-3, reads GAGVSQSPSNKVTEKGKDVELRCDPISGHTALYWYRQSLGQGLEFLIYFQGNSAPDKSGLPSDRFSAERTGGSVSTLTIQRTQQEDSAVYLCASSPLAAISTDTQYFGPGTRLTVL.

The sample holds a few counts of this clone. The chain couples TRBV2 to TRBJ2-3; TRBD1 agrees at 7 bases. V was pared by 9 bases and J by 3 bases, with 9 bases of the junction left unmatched. Germline lookup yields CDR1 SNHLY and CDR2 FYNNEI. The CDR3 spans 14 residues. The CDR3 region is CASNTGVRTDTQYF. The CDR3 coding sequence is TGTGCCAGTAATACAGGGGTGAGGACAGATACGCAGTATTTT.

J is TRBJ2-1 and V is TRBV5-6, with a possible D match to TRBD2 (5 bases). This CDR3 contains 13 residues. V was clipped by 2 bases and J by 9 bases, with 12 bases between them. Germline V lookup: CDR1 SGHDT, CDR2 YYEEEE. CDR3 amino acids: CASSLLESGEQFF. Here the CDR3 DNA reads TGTGCCAGCAGCTTACTAGAATCGGGTGAGCAGTTCTTC.

The J gene is TRBJ2-1, the V gene TRBV11-3, with 7 nucleotides matching TRBD1. The trim removed 5 bases at V and 0 bases at J, leaving 7 bases unmatched. Germline V lookup: CDR1 SGHNT, CDR2 YENEEA. This CDR3 comprises 16 residues. CDR3 DNA: TGTGCCAGCAGCCAGGGGGAATTGAGCTCCTACAATGAGCAGTTCTTC. It encodes CASSQGELSSYNEQFF.

The chain links TRBV19 to TRBJ1-3; maybe TRBD1 (6 bases). This CDR3 comprises 14 residues. V lost 8 bases and J lost 4, with 15 bases in between. In germline, CDR1 is LNHDA, CDR2 SQIVND (reference sequence). The CDR3 DNA follows: TGTGCCAGTGGCATCGGGGGGGCCGGAAACACCATATATTTT. Its protein is CASGIGGAGNTIYF.

V gene TRBV11-2 combines with J gene TRBJ2-7; 9 nucleotides match TRBD1. Trimming at V came to 5 bases and at J to 7 bases, leaving 12 bases not matched to a gene. Germline lookup yields CDR1 SGHAT and CDR2 FQNNGV. This CDR3 has 15 amino acids. CDR3 in DNA: TGTGCCAGCAGCCTAGCCGGGACAGGGCTGGGAGAGCAGTACTTC. Translating it yields CASSLAGTGLGEQYF.

This chain links TRBV7-9 with TRBJ1-2; perhaps TRBD1 as D (6 bases). This CDR3 region has 15 residues. Germline CDR1 reads SEHNR; CDR2 reads FQNEAQ (reference sequence). Trimming shortened V by 1 base and J by 8 bases, and 17 bases separated the two germline ends. The CDR3 loop reads CASSLGQQGRGGYTF. In nucleotides, the CDR3 is TGTGCCAGCAGCTTAGGTCAACAGGGACGGGGAGGCTACACCTTC.